This is a list of T cell receptor beta chains from one sample in a study of blood T cell repertoires in COVID-19. Clones were sequenced by immunoSEQ multiplex PCR, and TCRdb holds only the in-frame ones, with some missing. Among fewer than 250,000 clones listed, around 89% were seen once. Sequencing used PBMCs or T cells enriched from blood (not recorded which). These receptors originate from a man in his forties or fifties who had been exposed to COVID-19. The CDR3 runs from the conserved cysteine through the conserved F or W. Each record gives: clone size, J gene, D gene, V gene, CDR3 protein, CDR3 DNA. The D gene is left open where the match is weak. Clone size is not always given. Where it is, it says once, few, many or a class for expanded clones.

.	TRBJ1-5	.	TRBV2	CASSESRVYSNQPQHF	TGTGCCAGCAGTGAATCGCGAGTTTATAGCAATCAGCCCCAGCATTTT
.	TRBJ1-1	TRBD1	TRBV10-3	CAISESVLGGEEAFF	TGTGCCATCAGTGAGTCGGTGTTAGGGGGCGAAGAAGCTTTCTTT
.	TRBJ2-1	TRBD2	TRBV10-3	CAISEPGLAGGVNEQFF	TGTGCCATCAGTGAGCCCGGACTAGCGGGAGGGGTAAATGAGCAGTTCTTC
.	TRBJ1-3	.	TRBV28	CASSFRGVRRNTIYF	TGTGCCAGCAGTTTTCGGGGGGTCCGCAGAAACACCATATATTTT
.	TRBJ1-1	.	TRBV5-1	CASSLVVGDTEAFF	TGCGCCAGCAGCTTGGTAGTCGGGGACACTGAAGCTTTCTTT
once	TRBJ1-1	TRBD1	TRBV5-4	CASSFDWGQKAFF	TGTGCCAGCAGCTTCGACTGGGGACAGAAAGCTTTCTTT
.	TRBJ1-1	.	TRBV6-5	CASSYYRAVEAFF	TGTGCCAGCAGTTACTATAGAGCCGTTGAAGCTTTCTTT
.	TRBJ1-1	.	TRBV7-9	CASSLVGRNTEAFF	TGTGCCAGCAGCTTAGTTGGCAGAAACACTGAAGCTTTCTTT
once	TRBJ1-3	.	TRBV28	CASSLLQVLSGNTIYF	TGTGCCAGCAGTTTACTACAGGTTCTCTCTGGAAACACCATATATTTT
.	TRBJ1-2	.	TRBV29-1	CSVDGTTEGYGYTF	TGCAGCGTTGACGGGACAACCGAGGGGTATGGCTACACCTTC
.	TRBJ1-2	.	TRBV13	CASSLGLQNRVDGYTF	TGTGCCAGCAGCTTAGGCCTCCAAAACAGGGTTGACGGCTACACCTTC
.	TRBJ2-3	.	TRBV27	CASSFSDYPNTDTQYF	TGTGCCAGCAGTTTTTCGGACTACCCAAACACAGATACGCAGTATTTT
.	TRBJ1-6	TRBD1	TRBV19	CASSRRDRGMGSPLHF	TGTGCCAGTAGTCGACGGGACAGGGGAATGGGTTCACCCCTCCACTTT
.	TRBJ1-2	.	TRBV10-3	CAISGQADYGYTF	TGTGCCATCAGTGGGCAGGCCGACTATGGCTACACCTTC
.	TRBJ1-5	.	TRBV27	CASSPFPGGNQPQHF	TGTGCCAGCAGCCCTTTTCCAGGGGGCAATCAGCCCCAGCATTTT
.	TRBJ1-1	TRBD1	TRBV7-9	CASSLQQGTKAFF	TGTGCCAGCAGCTTACAACAGGGGACAAAAGCTTTCTTT
.	TRBJ1-2	.	TRBV11-2	CASSQNVWYGYTF	TGTGCCAGCAGTCAGAACGTTTGGTATGGCTACACCTTC
.	TRBJ2-1	TRBD2	TRBV9	CASSVGLSGNSYNEQFF	TGTGCCAGCAGCGTAGGGCTCAGCGGGAACTCCTACAATGAGCAGTTCTTC
.	TRBJ1-1	.	TRBV20-1	CSARKNTEAFF	TGCAGTGCTCGTAAAAACACTGAAGCTTTCTTT
.	TRBJ2-3	.	TRBV6-5	CASSHRREVSDTQYF	TGTGCCAGCAGTCACAGGCGGGAAGTATCAGATACGCAGTATTTT
.	TRBJ1-1	.	TRBV19	CASRARGDPMNTEAFF	TGTGCCAGTAGGGCCCGCGGGGACCCGATGAACACTGAAGCTTTCTTT
.	TRBJ1-1	.	TRBV4-1	CASSQLPRGLMNTEAFF	TGCGCCAGCAGCCAATTACCTAGGGGCCTAATGAACACTGAAGCTTTCTTT
.	TRBJ1-6	TRBD1	TRBV5-1	CASSLGDRDDSPLHF	TGCGCCAGCAGCCTTGGCGACAGGGATGATTCACCCCTCCACTTT
.	TRBJ1-2	TRBD1	TRBV28	CASSPPGTGLGGYTF	TGTGCCAGCAGTCCCCCCGGGACAGGCCTCGGGGGCTACACCTTC
.	TRBJ2-1	TRBD2	TRBV5-4	CASSLWEGTSGEQFF	TGTGCCAGCAGCTTATGGGAGGGGACTAGCGGAGAGCAGTTCTTC
.	TRBJ2-1	.	TRBV7-6	CASSLVQGSLNEQFF	TGTGCCAGCAGCTTAGTCCAGGGATCCCTCAATGAGCAGTTCTTC
once	TRBJ2-6	TRBD1	TRBV5-1	CASSFRQGAGANVLTF	TGCGCCAGCAGCTTCAGACAGGGTGCTGGGGCCAACGTCCTGACTTTC